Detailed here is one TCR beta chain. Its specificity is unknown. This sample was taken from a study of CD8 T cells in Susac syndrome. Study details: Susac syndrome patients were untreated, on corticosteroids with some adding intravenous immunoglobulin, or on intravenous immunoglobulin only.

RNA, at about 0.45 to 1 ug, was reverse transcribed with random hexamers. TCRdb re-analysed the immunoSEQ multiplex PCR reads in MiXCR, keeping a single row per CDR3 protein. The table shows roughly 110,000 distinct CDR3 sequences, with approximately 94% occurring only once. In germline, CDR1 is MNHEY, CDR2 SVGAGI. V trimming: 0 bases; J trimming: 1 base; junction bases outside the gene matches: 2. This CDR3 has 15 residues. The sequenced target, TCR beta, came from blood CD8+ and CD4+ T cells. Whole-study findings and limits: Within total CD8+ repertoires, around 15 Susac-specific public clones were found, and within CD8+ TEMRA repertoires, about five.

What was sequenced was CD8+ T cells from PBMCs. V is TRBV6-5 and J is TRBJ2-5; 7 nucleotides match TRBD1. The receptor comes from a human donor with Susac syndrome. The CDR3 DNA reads TGTGCCAGCAGTTACTCAACAGGGGTCCAAGAGACCCAGTACTTC. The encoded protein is CASSYSTGVQETQYF.